Below are 26 T cell receptor beta chains sequenced from a single sample in a study of T cell changes during pregnancy in multiple sclerosis. TCRdb's copy holds only in-frame clones and misses some; the assay was immunoSEQ multiplex PCR. The table lists tens of thousands of clones, about 94% of them singletons. The starting material was peripheral blood, obtained in the second trimester of pregnancy. The receptors shown here come from a female donor in good health, enrolled as a control in a pregnancy study.

The J gene is TRBJ1-4, the V gene TRBV30, with unresolved D. There are 14 residues in the CDR3. CDR1 GTSNPN and CDR2 SVGIG come from the germline V gene (reference sequence). Trimming shortened V by 0 bases and J by 3 bases, and 8 bases separated the two germline ends. The CDR3 region has the DNA TGTGCCTGGAGTGTACTTCGGTCTAATGAAAAACTGTTTTTT. Protein sequence: CAWSVLRSNEKLFF. The complete variable domain, with remaining parts taken from reference TRBV30 and TRBJ1-4, reads SQTIHQWPATLVQPVGSPLSLECTVEGTSNPNLYWYRQAAGRGLQLLFYSVGIGQISSEVPQNLSASRPQDRQFILSSKKLLLSDSGFYLCAWSVLRSNEKLFFGSGTQLSVL.

This chain uses TRBV6-1 with TRBJ2-3; D ambiguous. Germline V CDR1 and CDR2: MNHNS, SASEGT. CDR3 length: 13 residues. Trimming removed 4 bases at V and 4 bases at J, with 9 bases between. CDR3 residues: CASSGGLADTQYF. The CDR3 coding sequence is TGTGCCAGCAGTGGTGGCCTCGCAGATACGCAGTATTTT.

J is TRBJ2-1 and V is TRBV7-3; possible D gene TRBD2, 5 bases. V was trimmed by 4 bases and J by 1 base, leaving 14 bases between them. CDR3 length: 16 residues. Germline CDR1 reads SGHTA; CDR2 reads FQGTGA. The CDR3 DNA sequence: TGTGCCAGCAGCTCCGCCGCCGGGGTATCCTACAATGAGCAGTTCTTC. Translating it yields CASSSAAGVSYNEQFF.

V is TRBV7-3 and J is TRBJ2-1, with TRBD1 matching over 7 bases. Germline assignment: CDR1 SGHTA and CDR2 FQGTGA. The CDR3 has 14 amino acids. V shed 5 bases and J 0 bases; nucleotides not matched to a gene: 1. The DNA for the CDR3 is TGTGCCAGCAGCCGGGACAGCTCCTACAATGAGCAGTTCTTC. Translated, it gives CASSRDSSYNEQFF.

About this clone: A read error may account for a junction end that differs from germline. The J gene is TRBJ1-1, the V gene TRBV6-1, with TRBD1 matching 8 bases. The CDR3 contains 16 residues. In germline, CDR1 is MNHNS, CDR2 SASEGT. CDR3 region: CASSEEMRTGNAEAFF. The CDR3 DNA follows: TGTGCCAGCAGTGAAGAGATGAGGACAGGGAACGCTGAAGCTTTCTTT.

This clone was recorded only once. The chain joins TRBV6-5 to TRBJ1-1; possibly TRBD1 for D (6 bases). Trimming pared 7 bases from V and 0 bases from J, leaving 9 bases between. This CDR3 is 13 amino acids long. The germline gives CDR1 MNHEY, CDR2 SVGAGI. The CDR3 DNA reads as TGTGCCAGCAATAGGGGGTTGAACACTGAAGCTTTCTTT. This translates into CASNRGLNTEAFF.

The chain combines TRBV4-3 with TRBJ1-2; tentative D call: TRBD1 (6 bases). CDR1 and CDR2 from the germline V gene are LGHNA and YSLEER. The V and J ends lost 3 bases and 2 bases respectively, with 13 bases between them. The CDR3 length is 15 residues. The CDR3 region is CASSHADRLNYGYTF. The DNA for the CDR3 is TGCGCCAGCAGCCACGCCGACAGGTTAAACTATGGCTACACCTTC.

The chain uses TRBV6-5 and TRBJ2-5; weak D call: TRBD2 (7 bases). V lost 6 bases and J 5 bases, leaving 19 bases between the germline ends. The CDR3 is 15 residues long. Germline assignment: CDR1 MNHEY and CDR2 SVGAGI. Written as DNA, the CDR3 is TGTGCCAGCAGCCACCCTAAGGGGGGGGGCGAGACCCAGTACTTC. Its translation is CASSHPKGGGETQYF.

The CDR3 is CASSEGGGSGNTIYF. CDR3 DNA sequence: TGTGCCAGCAGCGAGGGGGGGGGCTCTGGAAACACCATATATTTT. The rearrangement uses TRBV9 and TRBJ1-3; possible D gene TRBD1, 6 bases. Trimming took 3 bases from V and 0 from J, leaving 10 bases between them. Germline CDR1 is SGDLS and CDR2 is YYNGEE. This CDR3 has 15 residues.

This clone was observed a single time. V gene TRBV4-3 combines with J gene TRBJ2-3; possible D gene TRBD1, 6 bases. Germline CDR1 reads LGHNA; CDR2 reads YSLEER. V lost 0 bases, J lost 4 bases, and 17 bases lay in between. This CDR3 spans 17 amino acids. The DNA for the CDR3 is TGCGCCAGCAGCCAAGACTCGATGGGGGCCCGGGCAGATACGCAGTATTTT. It encodes CASSQDSMGARADTQYF.

The chain combines TRBV5-1 with TRBJ2-1; 9 nucleotides line up with TRBD1. Looked up from germline, CDR1 is SGHRS and CDR2 is YFSETQ. The CDR3 is made up of 15 amino acids. V lost 4 bases to trimming and J lost 0 bases; unmatched junction nucleotides: 2. The CDR3 bases are TGCGCCAGCAGCGCGACAGGGGGCTCCTACAATGAGCAGTTCTTC. Encoded protein: CASSATGGSYNEQFF. Combining the CDR3 with reference TRBV5-1 and TRBJ2-1 gives the whole variable domain KAGVTQTPRYLIKTRGQQVTLSCSPISGHRSVSWYQQTPGQGLQFLFEYFSETQRNKGNFPGRFSGRQFSNSRSEMNVSTLELGDSALYLCASSATGGSYNEQFFGPGTRLTVL.

The V gene is TRBV5-4, the J gene TRBJ1-1; D not certain. Germline values: CDR1 SGHNT, CDR2 YYREEE (reference sequence). The CDR3 loop spans 15 amino acids. Between the trimmed V and J ends, which lost 5 bases and 0 bases, there was a span of 14 bases. CDR3 sequence (DNA): TGTGCCAGCAGGCATGAGGCTAACCTGAACACTGAAGCTTTCTTT. It yields the protein CASRHEANLNTEAFF.

The chain employs TRBV18 and TRBJ1-1; a weak D match, TRBD1 (5 bases). V lost 3 bases and J 0 bases, leaving 8 bases between the germline ends. The germline gives CDR1 KGHSH, CDR2 LQKENI. The CDR3 consists of 14 residues. The CDR3 DNA reads as TGTGCCAGCTCACCTGGGGCGATGAACACTGAAGCTTTCTTT. It encodes CASSPGAMNTEAFF.

The V and J genes are TRBV5-1 and TRBJ1-1; D ambiguous. Trimming shortened V by 0 bases and J by 7 bases, and 10 bases separated the two germline ends. Germline V gene sequence: CDR1 SGHRS, CDR2 YFSETQ. The CDR3 contains 13 residues. This CDR3 reads CASSLGNTNEAFF. CDR3 in DNA: TGCGCCAGCAGCTTGGGAAACACCAATGAAGCTTTCTTT.

V usage is TRBV6-4 and J usage is TRBJ2-2, with D possibly matching TRBD2 (5 bases). Germline V gene data show CDR1 as MRHNA and CDR2 as SNTAGT. This CDR3 is 17 amino acids long. The V gene lost 7 bases and the J gene lost 6 bases, with 24 bases spanning the gap. Here the CDR3 DNA reads TGTGCCAGCAAAGGAACGGAGGCAACGGAAGGGTCCGGGGAGCTGTTTTTT. As protein: CASKGTEATEGSGELFF.

The chain carries TRBV7-2 and TRBJ2-3; 7 nucleotides line up with TRBD2. V dropped 5 bases and J dropped 0; count of bases not matched to a gene: 11. From germline, CDR1 is SGHTA and CDR2 FQGNSA. There are 17 residues in the CDR3. Here the CDR3 DNA reads TGTGCCAGCAGCCGCCCCGGGATGCGGGGGAGCACAGATACGCAGTATTTT. Translated: CASSRPGMRGSTDTQYF.

The V gene is TRBV30, the J gene TRBJ2-5; the match to TRBD2 covers 8 bases. V shed 1 base, J shed 0 bases, and the junction held 7 bases outside the gene matches. Germline values: CDR1 GTSNPN, CDR2 SVGIG (reference sequence). The CDR3 contains 16 residues. The CDR3 sequence: CAWSGHRLAHQETQYF. The CDR3 nucleotides are TGTGCCTGGAGTGGACACAGACTAGCGCACCAAGAGACCCAGTACTTC.

In nucleotides, the CDR3 is TGTGCCAGCAGCTTTGGACAGGGCAACTATGGCTACACCTTC. Translated: CASSFGQGNYGYTF. This chain connects TRBV5-4 to TRBJ1-2; TRBD1 agrees at 8 bases. From germline, CDR1 is SGHNT and CDR2 YYREEE (reference sequence). The CDR3 sequence is 14 residues long. V was clipped by 2 bases and J by 2 bases; unmatched bases: 2.

This chain joins TRBV2 and TRBJ2-1; 7 bases agree with TRBD1. CDR3 length: 15 residues. Per germline, CDR1 SNHLY and CDR2 FYNNEI. J was trimmed by 5 bases and V by 4 bases; bases with no gene match: 8. The CDR3 sequence is CASSGPGTDNNEQFF. CDR3 nucleotides: TGTGCCAGCAGTGGCCCCGGGACAGATAACAATGAGCAGTTCTTC.

The rearrangement links TRBV9 to TRBJ2-3, with 15 bases fitting TRBD2. CDR1 and CDR2 (germline): SGDLS, YYNGEE. V dropped 1 base and J dropped 6; count of bases not matched to a gene: 3. The CDR3 consists of 16 residues. CDR3 nucleotides: TGTGCCAGCAGCGTACGAGGGACTAGCGGGGGGGATACGCAGTATTTT. Protein: CASSVRGTSGGDTQYF.

The chain employs TRBV2 and TRBJ2-2; D might be TRBD2 (5 bases). This CDR3 region has 12 residues. Trimming removed 3 bases from V and 9 bases from J, with 8 bases in between. Germline-derived CDR1 and CDR2 are SNHLY and FYNNEI. This CDR3 is CASSETGRELFF. CDR3 in DNA: TGTGCCAGCAGTGAGACGGGGAGGGAGCTGTTTTTT.

This chain uses TRBV6-6 with TRBJ2-7; the match to TRBD1 covers 7 bases. The germline gives CDR1 MNHNY, CDR2 SVGAGI (reference sequence). The junction had 6 bases not matched to a gene; V was cut back by 6 bases and J by 4 bases. CDR3 size: 13 residues. CDR3 residues: CASSPTGWYEQYF. The CDR3 DNA reads as TGTGCCAGCAGCCCGACAGGGTGGTACGAGCAGTACTTC.

This clone was counted once. The genes are TRBV7-3 and TRBJ1-1; 8 nucleotides agree with TRBD1. Per the germline V gene, CDR1 is SGHTA and CDR2 is FQGTGA. The trim removed 5 bases at V and 5 bases at J, leaving 10 bases unmatched. The CDR3 has 15 residues. CDR3 residues: CASSRTGSTGTEAFF. The CDR3 coding sequence is TGTGCCAGCAGCCGGACAGGGAGTACAGGGACTGAAGCTTTCTTT.

This chain links TRBV29-1 with TRBJ2-3; tentatively, D is TRBD2 (7 bases). The CDR3 totals 12 residues. Germline V lookup: CDR1 SQVTM, CDR2 ANQGSEA. V lost 7 bases, J lost 4 bases, and 12 bases lay in between. Written as DNA, the CDR3 is TGCAGCGCAGGGGAGGGCGCAGATACGCAGTATTTT. Encoded protein: CSAGEGADTQYF.

The chain uses TRBV6-5 and TRBJ1-1; D is perhaps TRBD1 (6 bases). V lost 5 bases and J 0 bases, leaving 10 bases between the germline ends. This CDR3 comprises 14 residues. Germline assignment: CDR1 MNHEY and CDR2 SVGAGI. CDR3 nucleotides: TGTGCCAGCAGTAGGGGGGGCCTGAACACTGAAGCTTTCTTT. Its translation: CASSRGGLNTEAFF.

This rearrangement joins TRBV11-3 to TRBJ2-6; D possibly corresponds to TRBD2 (6 bases). This CDR3 is 16 amino acids long. Trimming pared 4 bases from V and 11 bases from J, leaving 21 bases between. The germline V gene has CDR1 SGHNT and CDR2 YENEEA. CDR3 protein: CASSYLEGGPADVLTF. CDR3 in DNA: TGTGCCAGCAGCTACTTGGAGGGCGGGCCCGCCGACGTCCTGACTTTC.